Detailed here is one T cell receptor beta chain. Its antigen is not identified. Because the CDR3's place on the DNA is in doubt, the DNA is left out and the CDR3 is given as listed by TCRdb. This specimen belongs to a study of OX40 agonist ivuxolimab in advanced cancers. Germline V lookup: CDR1 MNHEY, CDR2 SMNVEV (reference sequence). The CDR3 is 14 residues long, ends included. Profiled with immunoSEQ multiplex PCR; TCRdb holds only in-frame clones, not every one. Among more than 60,000 clones listed, around 93% were seen once. Whole-study results and caveats: In the 0.1 to 3.0 mg/kg range, CD4+ and CD8+ blood T cells had expanded clonally by week 6.

The genes are TRBV27 and TRBJ2-7; TRBD1, as called in the table, went unchecked against the DNA. The TCR comes from an adult with an advanced solid tumor such as melanoma, head and neck, liver or kidney cancer. The specimen comprised CD4+ or CD8+ T cells sorted from blood, sampled in a trial of the OX40 agonist ivuxolimab. Here the CDR3 reads CASSFGPGGYEQYF.